This paragraph covers one TCR beta chain sequence. Its specific antigen is unknown. There are no base qualities to consult, and no much larger clone falls within one base. These data are taken from a study of cytomegalovirus exposure and HLA in healthy donors listed by TCRdb under 2017. The study in broad terms: According to an earlier analysis of 587 of the donors, some 180 million T cells yielded roughly 110 million unique TCR beta sequences and 276 Gb of sequence data. Roughly 310 gigabases of sequencing data and tens of millions of unique TCR sequences were included in an early release covering over 600 HLA-typed donors. Among the approximately 420 genotyped donors, 75% to 90% belonged to the genetic ancestry cluster associated with self-reported Caucasian donors. The aim of the study was to test whether cataloging public T cell receptors could identify signatures of past pathogen exposure. The study profiled the T cell repertoires of under 700 subjects by immunosequencing and related them to cytomegalovirus serostatus. Along with the 666-subject first cohort, a separate validation cohort of over a hundred different subjects was used. High-throughput TCR immunosequencing, statistical association of individual TCRs with disease status, and machine learning were combined to predict cytomegalovirus infection status. A later analysis re-examined previously published TCR beta repertoires from more than 600 donors and added high-resolution HLA genotyping to investigate patterns of TCR occurrence. Rather than drawing on any new phenotypic data, the later analysis identified candidate immune exposures from TCR beta sequences and the way those sequences occurred across donors. An earlier analysis of fewer than 750 of the donors used high-throughput TCR beta sequencing to judge whether each TCR beta V gene segment behaved as functional or pseudogenic. Donor age, sex, ethnicity and CMV serostatus were compiled alongside the repertoire data. A later genetic analysis used genome-wide SNP genotypes for about 60% of the 666 donors, treating that subset as a discovery cohort. Every discovery cohort repertoire had been produced on one sequencing platform. HLA typing included class I and class II loci at four-digit resolution. The number of typed donors differed by locus: about 620-640 for A, B, C, DRB1 and DQB1; 500 to 550 for DQA1; 606 for DPA1; and around 490 for DPB1. A few DR-DQ haplotypes were treated as single units for association and clustering because of strong linkage in the cohort. Across around 400 genotyped donors of the cohort, an average of approximately 200,000 unique TCR beta nucleotide sequences per donor were sequenced, and about a sixth of those sequences were non-productive.

The cohort consisted of 666 healthy bone marrow donors. At the time of sampling, every cohort member was nominally healthy, though immune exposures that went unrecorded were likely present. The donor was CMV seronegative and belonged to the group of 380 or so seronegative cohort members. A peripheral blood sample was collected from each donor, and TCR beta sequencing was performed on peripheral blood mononuclear cells. Genomic DNA extraction from the blood cell samples was performed with the Qiagen DNeasy Blood Extraction Kit. CDR1 and CDR2 are drawn from the germline V gene (reference sequence): LNHDA, SQIVND. From cysteine to phenylalanine, the CDR3 is 17 amino acids long. Only CDR3 DNA is held: 51 bases, read in frame from base 1. The junction carries 13 bases between V and J, which are trimmed by 0 bases and 1 base respectively. Overall study outcomes, separate from this receptor: Assigning TCR associations to individual alleles was difficult when HLA alleles, especially DR and DQ, strongly co-occurred. Sequencing depth was assumed to be roughly uniform across donors in the presence/absence analyses, though that assumption may not hold. The authors suggested that the approach could potentially be extended to other disease states and immunological phenotypes. A later analysis found that most CMV-associated TCR beta chains appeared HLA-restricted, with HLA associations seemingly driven largely by CMV exposure. Because HLA typing was unavailable for some donors at each locus, only the typed subset was used in association tests. Linkage disequilibrium might explain the correlated functional status among segregating V segments, but an unknown experimental factor could not be excluded. In vitro tests confirmed that a few of the cytomegalovirus-associated TCR beta chains recognize cytomegalovirus antigens. A further reported finding was that TCR beta sequences accurately predicted the HLA-A and HLA-B alleles for most subjects in the first cohort. A cluster of highly shared sequence variants was judged likely to be a technical artifact of the sequencing pipeline. Across donors, most TCR sequences were observed very rarely, whereas some public TCRs were present in many individuals. A later analysis found that TCR association rates varied across HLA loci, with DRB1 alleles showing the most associated TCRs and HLA-C alleles the fewest. The study gave a list of about 160 TCR beta chains associated with cytomegalovirus. In a later analysis, HLA-associated TCR beta chains were found to be more clonally expanded and to have lower generation probabilities than equally common non-associated chains. A later analysis reported that several top co-occurrence clusters appeared linked to parvovirus B19, influenza, CMV and Epstein-Barr virus. In a later genetic analysis, a missense DCLRE1C variant was associated with V-gene and J-gene trimming of TCR beta chains, and the association was replicated in an independent cohort. The cohort was sequenced for TCR beta chains only, and without alpha or paired-chain data the features that could be detected were limited. Seventeen rarely observed V segments, including chromosome 9 orphons, were excluded from the earlier analysis of about 600 of the donors because counts were too low. In an earlier analysis of fewer than 750 of the donors, most TCR beta V segments were observed in productive rearrangements about 87% or about 30% of the time, broadly matching IMGT annotations. A later genetic analysis reported fewer N-insertions in productive TCRs among donors in an Asian-associated ancestry cluster than the roughly 650-donor mean. Specific HLA alleles were associated with around 18,000 TCR beta sequences at a false discovery rate of 0.05 in a later analysis. For the cohort, immune exposure information was limited to CMV serostatus. In both the original and validation cohorts, the classifier was reported to diagnose cytomegalovirus status with high specificity and sensitivity. Because the 87-base-pair reads could not distinguish some IMGT-functional V segments, including TRBV6-2 and TRBV6-3, those segments were excluded.

Library creation used the immunoSEQ multiplex PCR assay. The multiplex PCR relied on a mix of 60 forward primers for TCR Vbeta segments and 13 reverse primers for TCR Jbeta segments. The CDR3 region of rearranged TCR beta genes was amplified from genomic DNA with a multiplex PCR assay. On the Illumina HiSeq System, the amplified TCR beta libraries were sequenced as 87-base-pair reads. The paper's processing steps were these. Across the roughly 600 repertoires, a later analysis counted 80 million or so unique TCR beta chains, around 11 million of which were shared by at least two donors. Raw reads were error-corrected and collapsed into unique sequences by a nearest-neighbor algorithm in which closely related sequences were merged to remove PCR and sequencing errors. CDR3 sequences were aligned to IMGT reference sequences to assign V, D and J gene segments. For a sequence to be retained, a match of at least six nucleotides to both a V gene segment and a J gene segment was required. Rearrangements were classified as productive when the CDR3 lacked stop codons and remained in frame with V and J, and all other rearrangements were classified as non-productive. Following IMGT convention, CDR3 was defined as the stretch from the second conserved V-encoded cysteine up to the conserved J-encoded phenylalanine. Sequences without an unambiguous match to a single V gene segment were excluded from the earlier analysis of 450 to 750 of the donors. An earlier analysis of a few hundred of the donors called V segments functional above 56.7% productive rearrangements and segregating when the between-donor standard deviation exceeded 5%. A statistical classification framework was developed to diagnose cytomegalovirus status using the catalog of TCR beta chain sequences. In a later analysis, V and J genes were assigned by comparing TCR nucleotide sequences against IMGT/GENE-DB human TR gene sequences. In a later analysis, CDR3 sequences and most-parsimonious VDJ recombination scenarios were assigned using the TCRdist pipeline. A later analysis defined each TCR beta chain by its CDR3 amino acid sequence plus V-gene family, and excluded reads lacking a unique V-gene family. A later analysis removed roughly 590 highly shared, low-generation-probability nucleotide sequences to deal with suspected cross-contamination and a sequencing artifact. A later analysis calculated a clonal expansion index for each public chain from normalized within-repertoire ranks of inferred template counts. In a later analysis, generation probabilities were computed with a VDJ recombination model fitted to out-of-frame rearrangements, and the resulting probabilities were checked against IGoR. In a later analysis, TCR-TCR, TCR-HLA and TCR-CMV co-occurrence was scored with hypergeometric tests, and a repertoire-size bias correction was applied to TCR pairs. To estimate false discovery rates, a later analysis permuted the HLA or CMV assignments 20 times. In a later analysis, co-occurring TCRs were grouped using DBSCAN, and TCRdist sequence similarity was added for clustering within HLA-allele-positive subsets. Repertoires with fewer than 30,000 or more than 120,000 public chains, plus five repertoires with anomalous nucleotide sharing, were excluded from co-occurrence clustering. The immuneACCESS repertoire file appears here via TCRdb, limited to in-frame rearrangements. These files lack a portion of the clones; in checked studies, under half of the deficit traces to unresolved V genes, and the cause of the others is not known. The DNA was the basis for D and trimming; V, J and clone size are from that table. Within this sample are under 200,000 clones, with around 85% of them counted one time only. Over 2% of the sample is in the top ten clones.

The sequence derives from a woman aged 50 to 60 in good health and CMV-seronegative. Sequencing used PBMCs. This sequence uses TRBV19 and TRBJ1-5; the D gene remains uncertain. The DNA is as follows: TGTGCCAGTAGTATAGATCTTGGGGAGGAGAGCAATCAGCCCCAGCATTTT. Protein translation: CASSIDLGEESNQPQHF.